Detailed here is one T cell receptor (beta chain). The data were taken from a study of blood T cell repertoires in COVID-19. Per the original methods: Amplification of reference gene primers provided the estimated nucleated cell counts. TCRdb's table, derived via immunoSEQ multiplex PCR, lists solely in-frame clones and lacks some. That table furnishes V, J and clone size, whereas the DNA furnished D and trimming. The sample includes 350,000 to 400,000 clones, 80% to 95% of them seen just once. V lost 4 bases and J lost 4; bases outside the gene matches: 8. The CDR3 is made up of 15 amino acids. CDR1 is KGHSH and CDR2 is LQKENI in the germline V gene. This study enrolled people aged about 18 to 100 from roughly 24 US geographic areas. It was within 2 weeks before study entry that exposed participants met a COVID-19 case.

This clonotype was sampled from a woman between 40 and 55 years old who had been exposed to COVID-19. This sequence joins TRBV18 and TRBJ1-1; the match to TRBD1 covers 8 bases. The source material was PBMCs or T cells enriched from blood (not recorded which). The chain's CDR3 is CASSRTPGQGTEAFF. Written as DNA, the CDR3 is TGTGCCAGCTCACGAACACCAGGACAGGGCACTGAAGCTTTCTTT.